The present T cell receptor (beta chain) was sequenced within a study of cytomegalovirus exposure and HLA in healthy donors (dated by TCRdb to the late 2010s). Regarding the research as a whole: According to an earlier analysis of 587 of the donors, some 170 million T cells yielded 100 million or so unique TCR beta sequences and less than 300 Gb of sequence data. The later analysis used no new phenotypic data to find candidate immune exposures, relying instead on TCR beta sequences and their occurrence across donors. Roughly 300 gigabases of sequencing data and around 80 million unique TCR sequences made up an early release that covered several hundred HLA-typed donors. All discovery cohort repertoires had been generated on a single sequencing platform. Besides the first cohort of about 730 subjects, a separate validation cohort made up of roughly 120 different subjects was used. Using immunosequencing, the study profiled T cell repertoires from around 680 subjects and related those repertoires to cytomegalovirus serostatus. The aim of the study was to test whether cataloging public T cell receptors could identify signatures of past pathogen exposure. High-throughput TCR immunosequencing, statistical association of individual TCRs with disease status, and machine learning were combined to predict cytomegalovirus infection status. A later genetic analysis took genome-wide SNP genotypes for 398 of the 666 donors and used that subset as a discovery cohort. The number of donors typed differed by locus, with roughly 620-630 for A, B, C, DRB1 and DQB1, 522 for DQA1, 600 to 610 for DPA1, and around 460 for DPB1. In an earlier analysis of around 540 of the donors, high-throughput TCR beta sequencing was used to judge whether each TCR beta V gene segment behaved as functional or pseudogenic. Among the approximately 420 genotyped donors, about 83% belonged to the genetic ancestry cluster associated with self-reported Caucasian donors. Across around 400 genotyped donors of the cohort, an average of about 240,000 unique TCR beta nucleotide sequences per donor were sequenced, and roughly 17% of those sequences were non-productive. In a later analysis, previously published TCR beta repertoires from fewer than 750 donors were re-analyzed and high-resolution HLA genotyping was added so that TCR occurrence patterns could be studied. HLA typing covered class I and class II loci at four-digit resolution. A few DR-DQ haplotypes were treated as single units for association and clustering because of strong linkage in the cohort. Alongside the repertoire data, information on donor age, sex, ethnicity and CMV serostatus was compiled. Summary of the overall study and its limitations: Linkage disequilibrium might explain the correlated functional status among segregating V segments, but an unknown experimental factor could not be excluded. A later analysis reported that several top co-occurrence clusters appeared linked to parvovirus B19, influenza, CMV and Epstein-Barr virus. Because some donors lacked HLA typing at each locus, the association tests relied only on the typed subset. A total of fewer than 200 TCR beta chains were listed by the study as associated with cytomegalovirus. This cohort had only TCR beta chains sequenced, and the lack of alpha or paired-chain data limited which features could be detected. A cluster of highly shared sequence variants was judged likely to represent a technical artifact of the sequencing pipeline. Broadly in line with IMGT annotations, most TCR beta V segments showed up in productive rearrangements about 90% or about 30% of the time in an earlier analysis of 450 to 600 of the donors. In vitro tests confirmed that a few of the cytomegalovirus-associated TCR beta chains recognize cytomegalovirus antigens. About 15 rarely observed V segments, including chromosome 9 orphons, were excluded from the earlier analysis of some 590 of the donors because counts were too low. The authors suggested that the approach could potentially be extended to other disease states and immunological phenotypes. A later analysis found that TCR association rates varied across HLA loci, with DRB1 alleles showing the most associated TCRs and HLA-C alleles the fewest. The classifier was reported to diagnose cytomegalovirus status with high specificity and sensitivity in both the original cohort and the validation cohort. Specific HLA alleles were associated with around 18,000 TCR beta sequences at a false discovery rate of 0.05 in a later analysis. A later analysis found that HLA-associated TCR beta chains were more clonally expanded and had lower generation probabilities than equally common non-associated chains. Most CMV-associated TCR beta chains appeared to be HLA-restricted in a later analysis, and the HLA associations seemed to be driven largely by CMV exposure. While some public TCRs were present in many individuals, most TCR sequences turned up only very rarely across donors. In a later genetic analysis, fewer N-insertions in productive TCRs were reported among donors in an Asian-associated ancestry cluster than the 666-donor mean. An association between a missense DCLRE1C variant and V-gene and J-gene trimming of TCR beta chains was found in a later genetic analysis and replicated in an independent cohort. When HLA alleles, especially DR and DQ, strongly co-occurred, attributing TCR associations to individual alleles was difficult. The only immune exposure information available for the cohort was CMV serostatus. A further reported finding was that TCR beta sequences accurately predicted the HLA-A and HLA-B alleles for most subjects in the first cohort. The presence/absence analyses assumed that sequencing depth was roughly uniform across donors, and that assumption may not be true.

The cohort was made up of 650 to 700 healthy bone marrow donors. At the time of sampling, all cohort members were nominally healthy, though unrecorded immune exposures were likely present. The donor was CMV seropositive and belonged to the group of about 290 seropositive cohort members. Each donor provided a peripheral blood sample, and peripheral blood mononuclear cells were used for TCR beta sequencing. Genomic DNA extraction from the blood cell samples was performed with the Qiagen DNeasy Blood Extraction Kit. Remarks on this clone: Its antigen remains unidentified. Base-call qualities are not available, and no considerably larger clone is one nucleotide away.

Library preparation was by the immunoSEQ multiplex PCR assay. A mixture of 60 forward primers for TCR Vbeta segments and 13 reverse primers for TCR Jbeta segments was used in the multiplex PCR. The CDR3 region of rearranged TCR beta genes was amplified from genomic DNA with a multiplex PCR assay. On the Illumina HiSeq System, the amplified TCR beta libraries were sequenced as 87-base-pair reads. For the original study's pipeline: In a later analysis, tens of millions of unique TCR beta chains were counted across the approximately 670 repertoires, and roughly 10 million of these chains were shared by at least two donors. Raw reads were error-corrected and collapsed into unique sequences by a nearest-neighbor algorithm in which closely related sequences were merged to remove PCR and sequencing errors. V, D and J gene segments were assigned by aligning CDR3 sequences to IMGT reference sequences. For a sequence to be retained, a match of at least six nucleotides was required to both a V gene segment and a J gene segment. A rearrangement was called productive if the CDR3 had no stop codons and remained in frame with V and J, and every other rearrangement was called non-productive. CDR3 was defined according to IMGT convention as the region running from the second conserved V-encoded cysteine to the conserved J-encoded phenylalanine. The earlier analysis of fewer than 750 of the donors excluded sequences that lacked an unambiguous match to a single V gene segment. In an earlier analysis of more than 500 of the donors, a V segment was called functional when productive rearrangements were above 56.7%, and segregating when the standard deviation between donors exceeded 5%. To diagnose cytomegalovirus status from the catalog of TCR beta chain sequences, a statistical classification framework was built. In a later analysis, TCR nucleotide sequences were compared against IMGT/GENE-DB human TR gene sequences so that V and J genes could be assigned. In a later analysis, CDR3 sequences and most-parsimonious VDJ recombination scenarios were assigned using the TCRdist pipeline. In a later analysis, each TCR beta chain was defined by its CDR3 amino acid sequence together with its V-gene family, and reads lacking a unique V-gene family were excluded. To address suspected cross-contamination and a sequencing artifact, a later analysis removed 450 to 700 highly shared, low-generation-probability nucleotide sequences. For each public chain, a later analysis derived a clonal expansion index from normalized ranks of inferred template counts within each repertoire. A later analysis computed generation probabilities with a VDJ recombination model fitted to out-of-frame rearrangements, and checked the results against IGoR. In a later analysis, hypergeometric tests were used to score TCR-TCR, TCR-HLA and TCR-CMV co-occurrence, with a repertoire-size bias correction applied to TCR pairs. To estimate false discovery rates, a later analysis permuted the HLA or CMV assignments 20 times. In a later analysis, co-occurring TCRs were grouped using DBSCAN, with TCRdist sequence similarity added in when clustering inside HLA-allele-positive subsets. Repertoires with fewer than 30,000 or more than 120,000 public chains, plus five repertoires with anomalous nucleotide sharing, were excluded from co-occurrence clustering. Here the immuneACCESS table is served through TCRdb, limited to in-frame sequences with V and J called. Missing clones are a known gap in these copies; in checked studies unresolved V genes cover under half, and the rest lacks a known reason. For V, J and clone size, that table is used; D and trimming come from the DNA. In this sample the table shows around 150,000 clones, 79% of which occur a single time. 6.5% of the sample is held by the ten biggest clonotypes.

This clonotype was sampled from a man aged 35-49 years in good health and CMV-seropositive. Sequencing used PBMCs.

The DNA sequence reads TGTGCCAGCAAACGGGAGATGAGCACAGATACGCAGTATTTT. This yields the protein CASKREMSTDTQYF. The rearranged chain carries TRBV14 and TRBJ2-3; TRBD2 is possibly the D segment (6 matching bases). Between the V and J ends, shortened by 7 bases and 0 bases respectively, the junction contains 11 bases. CDR1 and CDR2 are drawn from the germline V gene: SGHDN, FVKESK. Including the terminal cysteine and phenylalanine, the CDR3 comprises 14 residues. Of the read, only the CDR3 DNA is kept; its 42 bases are in frame from base 1.